This passage covers 17 T cell receptor beta chains from one sample sequenced in a study of T cell responses to AZD1222 COVID-19 vaccine. The table came from immunoSEQ multiplex PCR; TCRdb's copy has only in-frame clones and leaves some out. The repertoire has some 150,000 clones, roughly 90% of them found once; the top ten carry 3% to 4%. Sequencing used peripheral blood, obtained 28 days after the second AZD1222 dose. These receptor sequences come from an adult who received the AZD1222 COVID-19 vaccine.

This chain uses TRBV28 with TRBJ2-1; TRBD2 agrees at 7 bases. The CDR3 extends over 14 amino acids. Per the germline V gene, CDR1 is MDHEN and CDR2 is SYDVKM. Trimming took 8 bases from V and 0 from J; bases not matched to a gene: 4. DNA of the CDR3: TGTGCCAGCCGTCGCGGGAGCTCCTACAATGAGCAGTTCTTC. Protein product: CASRRGSSYNEQFF.

This chain uses TRBV7-9 with TRBJ1-3; D not certain. Between the trimmed V and J ends, which lost 0 bases and 0 bases, there was a span of 6 bases. CDR3 length: 15 residues. Germline lookup yields CDR1 SEHNR and CDR2 FQNEAQ (reference sequence). The DNA for the CDR3 is TGTGCCAGCAGCTTAGCGCGGAGCTCTGGAAACACCATATATTTT. This encodes CASSLARSSGNTIYF.

The rearrangement links TRBV19 to TRBJ2-7, with 7 nucleotides matching TRBD1. The CDR3 extends over 14 amino acids. V lost 5 bases and J lost 1; bases outside the gene matches: 5. Germline assignment: CDR1 LNHDA and CDR2 SQIVND (reference sequence). The CDR3 sequence: CASSFTGESYEQYF. In nucleotides, the CDR3 is TGTGCCAGTAGTTTTACAGGGGAGTCCTACGAGCAGTACTTC.

The chain has TRBV11-1 and TRBJ1-1, with D perhaps matching TRBD1 (6 bases). CDR3 length equals 15 residues. CDR1 and CDR2 (germline): SGHAT, FQDESV (reference sequence). Trimming cost V 5 bases and J 3 bases, with 16 bases left between them. The CDR3 sequence: CASSPSQGRDTEAFF. The CDR3 nucleotides are TGTGCCAGCAGCCCATCCCAGGGGAGGGACACTGAAGCTTTCTTT.

This clone appeared once. The chain uses TRBV5-1 and TRBJ1-2, with TRBD1 identical over 7 bases. V was clipped by 5 bases and J by 3 bases; unmatched bases: 1. Germline-derived CDR1 and CDR2 are SGHRS and YFSETQ. The length of the CDR3 is 12 residues. The CDR3 DNA follows: TGCGCCAGCAGTGGGACAGACTATGGCTACACCTTC. Translation gives CASSGTDYGYTF. Based on the CDR3 plus reference TRBV5-1 and TRBJ1-2, the full variable domain is KAGVTQTPRYLIKTRGQQVTLSCSPISGHRSVSWYQQTPGQGLQFLFEYFSETQRNKGNFPGRFSGRQFSNSRSEMNVSTLELGDSALYLCASSGTDYGYTFGSGTRLTVV.

The chain uses TRBV28 and TRBJ1-2; D is undetermined. In germline, CDR1 is MDHEN, CDR2 SYDVKM. The V and J ends lost 5 bases and 8 bases respectively, with 15 bases between them. The CDR3 has 13 amino acids. For the CDR3, the DNA is TGTGCCAGCAGTCCCCACCGATGGAACGGCTACACCTTC. Amino acid sequence: CASSPHRWNGYTF.

This clone occurred once. The chain links TRBV18 to TRBJ2-7; possibly TRBD2 for D (5 bases). The germline gives CDR1 KGHSH, CDR2 LQKENI. The CDR3 totals 14 residues. Trimming removed 7 bases from V and 9 bases from J, with 22 bases in between. CDR3 nucleotide sequence: TGTGCCAGCTTTTCAAGTCGGGGTGAATCAGGGCAGTACTTC. Translated, it gives CASFSSRGESGQYF.

In this sample, this clone turned up a few times. The J gene is TRBJ1-6, the V gene TRBV27; D is undetermined. This CDR3 comprises 14 residues. Germline CDR1 MNHEY, CDR2 SMNVEV (reference sequence). V was shortened by 2 bases and J by 10 bases, with 12 bases between the two germline ends. DNA for the CDR3: TGTGCCAGCAGTTTAACGAATCGAGGGTCACCCCTCCACTTT. It is translated as CASSLTNRGSPLHF.

V and J are TRBV28 and TRBJ2-7, with 10 bases fitting TRBD2. The CDR3 length is 15 residues. J lost 5 bases, V lost 4 bases, and 8 bases had no gene match. Per the germline V gene, CDR1 is MDHEN and CDR2 is SYDVKM. In nucleotides, the CDR3 is TGTGCCAGCAGTTCCCCTAGCGGGAGAGGCAACGAGCAGTACTTC. Translating it yields CASSSPSGRGNEQYF.

The rearrangement joins TRBV5-1 to TRBJ1-1, with TRBD1 identical over 7 bases. This CDR3 region has 16 residues. The V and J ends lost 1 base and 5 bases, in that order; junction bases with no gene match: 11. Germline values: CDR1 SGHRS, CDR2 YFSETQ. As DNA, the CDR3 is TGCGCCAGCAGCTTGAGGTTAAGGGGGCGAAGGACTGAAGCTTTCTTT. Translated: CASSLRLRGRRTEAFF.

The chain carries TRBV6-5 and TRBJ2-1; 14 nucleotides match TRBD2. With 6 bases clipped from V and 5 bases from J, the junction kept 0 bases outside the gene matches. Germline V gene data show CDR1 as MNHEY and CDR2 as SVGAGI. The CDR3 loop spans 14 amino acids. The CDR3 reads CASRGLAGDNEQFF. DNA of the CDR3: TGTGCCAGCAGGGGACTAGCGGGAGACAATGAGCAGTTCTTC.

The chain is built from TRBV7-9 and TRBJ2-7; TRBD2 matches at 7 bases. In germline, CDR1 is SEHNR, CDR2 FQNEAQ (reference sequence). The CDR3 has 16 amino acids. The junction had 11 bases not matched to a gene; V was cut back by 4 bases and J by 2 bases. The CDR3 sequence is CASSSGGGEGPYEQYF. Here the CDR3 DNA reads TGTGCCAGCAGCTCCGGTGGGGGGGAGGGCCCCTACGAGCAGTACTTC.

This clone was found once. The J gene is TRBJ2-5, the V gene TRBV5-5; TRBD1 aligns across 9 bases. Per the germline V gene, CDR1 is SGHKS and CDR2 is YYEKEE (reference sequence). J was trimmed by 5 bases and V by 0 bases; bases with no gene match: 5. The CDR3 runs to 15 residues. CDR3 sequence (DNA): TGTGCCAGCAGCTTGGGGGACAGGGTACGGGAGACCCAGTACTTC. Translation gives CASSLGDRVRETQYF.

The V call is TRBV14, the J call TRBJ1-3, with unresolved D. Trimming took off 0 bases at V and 2 bases at J, with 8 bases between the two ends. The germline V gene has CDR1 SGHDN and CDR2 FVKESK. The CDR3 contains 15 residues. CDR3 DNA sequence: TGTGCCAGCAGCCAAGATTGGGGTCCTGGAAACACCATATATTTT. Translation gives CASSQDWGPGNTIYF.

J is TRBJ2-1 and V is TRBV7-4, with TRBD1 as a possible D gene (5 bases). Germline loops: CDR1 SGHVT, CDR2 SQSDAQ. The CDR3 contains 16 residues. Trimming took off 7 bases at V and 5 bases at J, with 21 bases between the two ends. CDR3 nucleotides: TGTGCCAGCATTCTCCTTTCAGGGTTGTTTCACAATGAGCAGTTCTTC. This sequence encodes CASILLSGLFHNEQFF.

The gene calls are TRBV19 and TRBJ2-3, with 11 bases fitting TRBD2. The CDR3 has 18 amino acids. V shed 4 bases, J shed 3 bases, and the junction held 12 bases outside the gene matches. Germline V lookup: CDR1 LNHDA, CDR2 SQIVND (reference sequence). The CDR3 nucleotides are TGTGCCAGTAGTAGAATCGGCCTAGCGGGAGGAGGGACAGATACGCAGTATTTT. This gives the protein CASSRIGLAGGGTDTQYF.

The chain recombines TRBV19 with TRBJ1-4; D ambiguous. Germline CDR1 and CDR2: LNHDA and SQIVND (reference sequence). The CDR3 is made up of 17 amino acids. V shed 7 bases and J shed 0 bases, with 18 bases lying between them. CDR3: CASMLGRFPATNEKLFF. The CDR3 DNA reads as TGTGCCAGTATGCTTGGCAGGTTTCCCGCAACTAATGAAAAACTGTTTTTT.